Sequencing of this TCR beta chain was carried out in a study of blood T cell repertoires in COVID-19. Study as a whole: Whether acute or convalescent, the COVID-19 samples came from the United States, Italy and Spain. PBMCs, B-cell-depleted T cells, or T cells were the source of the cDNA or gDNA that made up the material.

Trimming cost V 6 bases and J 6 bases; bases outside gene matches: 8. This CDR3 region has 15 residues. From germline, CDR1 is MNHEY and CDR2 SVGAGI. Original methodology: Estimates of nucleated cell counts were drawn from the amplification of reference gene primers. Here immunoSEQ multiplex PCR was the method, and the copy in TCRdb shows in-frame clones only, minus some. That table is the source of V, J and clone size, and D and trimming were worked out from the DNA. This repertoire shows about 240,000 clones, more than 75% found once; its top ten account for 9.5% to 15%. This TCR was sampled from a woman aged 60-75 years with active or convalescent COVID-19. The sample comprised peripheral blood. The rearrangement uses TRBV6-5 and TRBJ2-7; 13 bases agree with TRBD2. For the CDR3, the DNA is TGTGCCAGCAGCCTACTAGCGGGGGGGCCTAGCGAGCAGTACTTC. Protein product: CASSLLAGGPSEQYF.